The 9 T cell receptor beta chains in this list originate from one sample, sequenced in a study of beta chain features in type 1 diabetes. The whole isolated RNA underwent reverse transcription, so sequencing captured expressed TCRB transcripts. The assay was immunoSEQ multiplex PCR, and TCRdb's table has in-frame clones only and misses some. Among hundreds of thousands of clones listed, more than 65% were seen once. The sample taken for sequencing was naive CD4+ T cells from blood. The receptors originated from a man younger than 45 in good health.

The V and J genes are TRBV30 and TRBJ2-6, with a weak D call TRBD2 (5 bases). The CDR3 runs 16 residues. Germline CDR1 and CDR2: GTSNPN and SVGIG (reference sequence). V shed 4 bases and J shed 3 bases, with 16 bases lying between them. CDR3 in DNA: TGTGCCTGGACCCTAGGGAGATTAAGTGGGGCCAACGTCCTGACTTTC. It encodes CAWTLGRLSGANVLTF.

This clone was detected a few times. The J gene is TRBJ2-1, the V gene TRBV5-4, with 7 bases fitting TRBD2. The length of the CDR3 is 14 residues. Germline CDR1 SGHNT, CDR2 YYREEE (reference sequence). After removal of 4 bases from V and 3 bases from J, the junction contained 4 bases not matched to a gene. The CDR3 DNA reads as TGTGCCAGCAGCCGACTAGCTGGCTACAATGAGCAGTTCTTC. This codes for CASSRLAGYNEQFF.

This clone was detected only once. The rearrangement uses TRBV7-2 and TRBJ2-1; TRBD1 matches at 8 bases. The germline V gene has CDR1 SGHTA and CDR2 FQGNSA. The CDR3 totals 15 residues. V lost 3 bases to trimming and J lost 1 base; unmatched junction nucleotides: 2. CDR3 region: CASSFTGGSYNEQFF. CDR3 DNA: TGTGCCAGCAGCTTCACAGGGGGGTCCTACAATGAGCAGTTCTTC. Combining the CDR3 with reference TRBV7-2 and TRBJ2-1 gives the whole variable domain GAGVSQSPSNKVTEKGKDVELRCDPISGHTALYWYRQSLGQGLEFLIYFQGNSAPDKSGLPSDRFSAERTGGSVSTLTIQRTQQEDSAVYLCASSFTGGSYNEQFFGPGTRLTVL.

V gene TRBV27 combines with J gene TRBJ2-3; 9 positions agree with TRBD2. Germline-derived CDR1 and CDR2 are MNHEY and SMNVEV (reference sequence). With V trimmed by 9 bases and J by 3 bases, 7 bases remained unmatched. The CDR3 is 14 residues long. Written as DNA, the CDR3 is TGTGCCAGACTTATAGCGGGAGCTACAGATACGCAGTATTTT. This translates into CARLIAGATDTQYF.

Note on this clone: Other nucleotide sequences from this sample produce the same CDR3. The chain couples TRBV30 to TRBJ1-1, with D unresolved. The germline V gene has CDR1 GTSNPN and CDR2 SVGIG (reference sequence). CDR3 length equals 13 residues. Trimming removed 0 bases from V and 1 base from J, with 6 bases in between. CDR3 bases: TGTGCCTGGAGTGTACGCGGGAACACTGAAGCTTTCTTT. Protein sequence: CAWSVRGNTEAFF.

V is TRBV30 and J is TRBJ2-7; D gene ambiguous. The length of the CDR3 is 14 residues. The germline V gene has CDR1 GTSNPN and CDR2 SVGIG (reference sequence). The V gene lost 0 bases and the J gene lost 2 bases, with 11 bases spanning the gap. The CDR3 coding sequence is TGTGCCTGGAGTGTAACCCAGGTGCCCTACGAGCAGTACTTC. Translating gives CAWSVTQVPYEQYF.

J is TRBJ2-3 and V is TRBV9; possibly TRBD1 for D (5 bases). CDR1 and CDR2 (germline): SGDLS, YYNGEE. This CDR3 spans 14 amino acids. Trimming stripped 4 bases from V and 4 bases from J, with 13 bases between. The CDR3 region has the DNA TGTGCCAGCAGCCCACCTGGGGCCCCAGATACGCAGTATTTT. As protein: CASSPPGAPDTQYF.

J is TRBJ1-5 and V is TRBV27; perhaps TRBD1 as D (5 bases). Germline loops: CDR1 MNHEY, CDR2 SMNVEV (reference sequence). The CDR3 consists of 15 residues. Trimming left V 6 bases short and J 1 base short, with 13 bases between. CDR3 amino acids: CASRYGGISNQPQHF. CDR3 bases: TGTGCCAGCAGATACGGGGGTATCAGCAATCAGCCCCAGCATTTT.

V and J are TRBV30 and TRBJ2-1; 7 bases line up with TRBD1. The CDR3 is 15 residues long. In germline, CDR1 is GTSNPN, CDR2 SVGIG (reference sequence). The V segment lost 2 bases and the J segment 3 bases; nucleotides outside the gene matches: 7. The CDR3 region is CAWSPGQRYYNEQFF. CDR3 DNA sequence: TGTGCCTGGAGTCCGGGACAGCGGTACTACAATGAGCAGTTCTTC.